Included here is one T cell receptor beta chain sequence, with context. This CDR3 is 18 amino acids long. The ends were cut back, 5 bases at V and 1 base at J, with 21 bases in the middle. Germline V gene lookup returns CDR1 SNHLY and CDR2 FYNNEI. Per the authors' pipeline: Reference gene primer amplification gave estimated nucleated cell counts. The data were produced by immunoSEQ multiplex PCR, yet TCRdb's version contains in-frame clones alone and is incomplete. V and J calls plus clone size are reproduced from that table; the DNA served to infer D and trimming. The sample lists fewer than 250,000 clones, roughly 81% seen once, with approximately 8.1% in the top ten. This specimen comes from a study of blood T cell repertoires in COVID-19. In the study overall: COVID-19 samples collected from the United States, Italy and Spain covered acute and convalescent phases. Sources were T cells, B-cell-depleted T cells, or PBMCs; the material itself was cDNA or gDNA.

The chain couples TRBV2 to TRBJ1-5; D ambiguous. This clonotype was obtained from a woman in her 50s with active or convalescent COVID-19. Sequenced material: peripheral blood. The CDR3 coding sequence is TGTGCCAGCAGTCTGCGGGGATCTCAAATCTCAAGCAATCAGCCCCAGCATTTT. This sequence encodes CASSLRGSQISSNQPQHF.